The source of this T cell receptor (beta chain) is a study of cytomegalovirus exposure and HLA in healthy donors. Whole-study results and caveats: According to a later analysis, most TCR beta chains associated with CMV appeared HLA-restricted. Some V segments, including TRBV6-2 and TRBV6-3, were excluded as indistinguishable.

Note on this clone: As yet, its antigen is unknown.

The CDR3 consists of 15 residues. The junction had 5 bases not matched to a gene; V was cut back by 2 bases and J by 5 bases. CDR1 MNHEY and CDR2 SVGAGI come from the germline V gene. The PCR ran on 60 Vbeta and 13 Jbeta primers. Produced via immunoSEQ multiplex PCR; TCRdb's table is partial and in-frame only. The sample lists 150,000 or so clones, roughly four fifths occurring once. The genes are TRBV6-5 and TRBJ2-5, with 10 bases matching TRBD2. This receptor was identified in a man aged 50 to 59 in good health and CMV-seropositive. The sample consisted of PBMCs. The CDR3 DNA reads as TGTGCCAGCAGTTACGAGCGGGGGGGCCGGGAGACCCAGTACTTC. It yields the protein CASSYERGGRETQYF.